The following is a T cell receptor beta chain sequence with its context. Its antigen is as yet unknown. The sample belongs to a study of vaccination effects on CD4 cells after COVID-19. Under the ViraFEST assay, PBMC were stimulated with viral peptide pools so that antigen-specific CD4+ T cells expanded. Sequencing was performed afterwards. Researchers isolated CD4+ T cells once approximately eleven days of culture had elapsed. Among the vaccine recipients, none had a prior SARS-CoV-2 infection, and nucleocapsid antibodies were negative. Notes on the study in general: Limitations: small convalescent group and missing early post-infection timepoints.

Here immunoSEQ multiplex PCR was the method, and the copy in TCRdb shows in-frame clones only, minus some. This sample has 55,000 to 80,000 clones, with about 80% found just once. Germline CDR1 reads MDHEN; CDR2 reads SYDVKM. CDR3 size: 13 residues. V trimming: 5 bases; J trimming: 9 bases; junction bases outside the gene matches: 6. This TCR derives from a human donor who received a COVID-19 vaccine. The chain joins TRBV28 to TRBJ2-1, with 8 positions matching TRBD1. Sequenced here: CD4+ T cells from PBMCs cultured with SARS-CoV-2 spike peptides, sampled before COVID-19 vaccination. As DNA, the CDR3 is TGTGCCAGCAGTGGCCAGGGGGCGCCTGAGCAGTTCTTC. This translates into CASSGQGAPEQFF.